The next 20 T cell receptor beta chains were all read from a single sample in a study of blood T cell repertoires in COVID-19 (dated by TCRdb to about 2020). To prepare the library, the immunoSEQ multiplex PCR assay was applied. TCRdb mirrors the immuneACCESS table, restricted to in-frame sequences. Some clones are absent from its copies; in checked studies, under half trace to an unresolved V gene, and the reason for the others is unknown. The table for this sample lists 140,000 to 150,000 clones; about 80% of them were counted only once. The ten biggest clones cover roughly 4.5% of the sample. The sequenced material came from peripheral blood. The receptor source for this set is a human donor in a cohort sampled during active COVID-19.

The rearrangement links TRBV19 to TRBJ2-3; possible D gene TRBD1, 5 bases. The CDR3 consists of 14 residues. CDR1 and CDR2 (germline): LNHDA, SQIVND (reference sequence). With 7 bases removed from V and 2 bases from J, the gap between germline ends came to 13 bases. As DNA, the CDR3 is TGTGCCAGTACCCCGCAGGGCAACACAGATACGCAGTATTTT. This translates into CASTPQGNTDTQYF.

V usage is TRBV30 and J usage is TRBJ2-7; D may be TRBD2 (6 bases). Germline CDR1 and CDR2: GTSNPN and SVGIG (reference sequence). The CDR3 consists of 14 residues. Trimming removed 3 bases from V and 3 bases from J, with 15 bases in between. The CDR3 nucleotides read TGTGCCTGGAGAGCGCGGGGACGTGGCTACGAGCAGTACTTC. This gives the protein CAWRARGRGYEQYF.

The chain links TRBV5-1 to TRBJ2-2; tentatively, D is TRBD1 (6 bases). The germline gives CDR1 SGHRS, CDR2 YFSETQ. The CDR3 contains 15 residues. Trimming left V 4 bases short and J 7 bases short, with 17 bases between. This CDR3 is CASSRTRDTNGELFF. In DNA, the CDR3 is TGCGCCAGCAGCCGAACAAGGGACACCAACGGGGAGCTGTTTTTT. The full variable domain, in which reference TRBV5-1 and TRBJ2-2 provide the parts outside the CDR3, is KAGVTQTPRYLIKTRGQQVTLSCSPISGHRSVSWYQQTPGQGLQFLFEYFSETQRNKGNFPGRFSGRQFSNSRSEMNVSTLELGDSALYLCASSRTRDTNGELFFGEGSRLTVL.

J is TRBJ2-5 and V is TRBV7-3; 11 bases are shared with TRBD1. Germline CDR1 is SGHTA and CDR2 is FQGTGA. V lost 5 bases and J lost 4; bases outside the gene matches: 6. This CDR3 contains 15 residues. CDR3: CASSPRTGGTETQYF. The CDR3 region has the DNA TGTGCCAGCAGCCCTCGGACAGGGGGCACAGAGACCCAGTACTTC.

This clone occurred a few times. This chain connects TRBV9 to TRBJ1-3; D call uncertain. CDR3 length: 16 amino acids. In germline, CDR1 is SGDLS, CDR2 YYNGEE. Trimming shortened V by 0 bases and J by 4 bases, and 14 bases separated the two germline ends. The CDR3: CASSVATGSVGNTIYF. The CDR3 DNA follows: TGTGCCAGCAGCGTAGCTACGGGGTCAGTAGGAAACACCATATATTTT. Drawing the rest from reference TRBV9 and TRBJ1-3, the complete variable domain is DSGVTQTPKHLITATGQRVTLRCSPRSGDLSVYWYQQSLDQGLQFLIQYYNGEERAKGNILERFSAQQFPDLHSELNLSSLELGDSALYFCASSVATGSVGNTIYFGEGSWLTVV.

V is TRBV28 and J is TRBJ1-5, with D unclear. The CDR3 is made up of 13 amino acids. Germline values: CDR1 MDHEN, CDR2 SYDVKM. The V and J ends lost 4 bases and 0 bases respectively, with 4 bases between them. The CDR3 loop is CASSSGSNQPQHF. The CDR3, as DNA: TGTGCCAGCAGTTCAGGTAGCAATCAGCCCCAGCATTTT.

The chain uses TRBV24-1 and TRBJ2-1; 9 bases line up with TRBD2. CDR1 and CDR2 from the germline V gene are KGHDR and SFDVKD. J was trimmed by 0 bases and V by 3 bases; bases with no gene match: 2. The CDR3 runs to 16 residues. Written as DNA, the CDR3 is TGTGCCACCAGTGATCGCGGGGGGGCCTCCTACAATGAGCAGTTCTTC. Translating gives CATSDRGGASYNEQFF.

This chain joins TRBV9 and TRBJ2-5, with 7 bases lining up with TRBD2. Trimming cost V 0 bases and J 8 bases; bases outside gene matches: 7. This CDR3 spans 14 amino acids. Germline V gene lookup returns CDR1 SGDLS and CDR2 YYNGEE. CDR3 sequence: CASSVDRGGSTQYF. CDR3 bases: TGTGCCAGCAGCGTAGATCGGGGCGGGAGCACCCAGTACTTC.

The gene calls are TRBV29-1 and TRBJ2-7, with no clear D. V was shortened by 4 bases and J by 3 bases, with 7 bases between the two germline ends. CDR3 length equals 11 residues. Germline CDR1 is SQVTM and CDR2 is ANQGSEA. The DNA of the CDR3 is TGCAGCGTTGGTTCGGGCTACGAGCAGTACTTC. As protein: CSVGSGYEQYF.

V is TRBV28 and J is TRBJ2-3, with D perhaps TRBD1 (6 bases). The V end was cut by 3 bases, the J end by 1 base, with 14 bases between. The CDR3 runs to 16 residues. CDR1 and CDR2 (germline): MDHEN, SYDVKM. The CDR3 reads CASSFRGGRGTDTQYF. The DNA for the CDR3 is TGTGCCAGCAGTTTTCGAGGGGGACGCGGCACAGATACGCAGTATTTT. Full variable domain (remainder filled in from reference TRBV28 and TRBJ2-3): DVKVTQSSRYLVKRTGEKVFLECVQDMDHENMFWYRQDPGLGLRLIYFSYDVKMKEKGDIPEGYSVSREKKERFSLILESASTNQTSMYLCASSFRGGRGTDTQYFGPGTRLTVL.

The CDR3 DNA follows: TGTGCCAGCAGCCAAGGACAGAGTACCTACGAGCAGTACTTC. This codes for CASSQGQSTYEQYF. This chain links TRBV14 with TRBJ2-7, with D maybe TRBD1 (5 bases). V was cut by 1 base and J by 2 bases, with 9 bases left in between. Germline-derived CDR1 and CDR2 are SGHDN and FVKESK. The CDR3 sequence is 14 residues long. The whole variable domain, filled in from reference TRBV14 and TRBJ2-7, reads EAGVTQFPSHSVIEKGQTVTLRCDPISGHDNLYWYRRVMGKEIKFLLHFVKESKQDESGMPNNRFLAERTGGTYSTLKVQPAELEDSGVYFCASSQGQSTYEQYFGPGTRLTVT.

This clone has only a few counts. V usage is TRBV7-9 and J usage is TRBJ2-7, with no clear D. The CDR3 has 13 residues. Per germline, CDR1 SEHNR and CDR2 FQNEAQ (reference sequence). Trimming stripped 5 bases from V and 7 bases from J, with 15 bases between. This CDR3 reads CASSGRPVGEQYF. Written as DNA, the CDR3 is TGTGCCAGCAGCGGAAGACCGGTCGGGGAGCAGTACTTC.

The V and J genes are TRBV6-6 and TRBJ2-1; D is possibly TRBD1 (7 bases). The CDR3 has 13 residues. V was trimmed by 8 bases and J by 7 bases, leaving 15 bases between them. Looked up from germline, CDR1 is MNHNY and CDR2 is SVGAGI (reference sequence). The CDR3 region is CASANPGGNEQFF. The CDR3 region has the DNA TGTGCCAGCGCAAACCCAGGGGGGAATGAGCAGTTCTTC.

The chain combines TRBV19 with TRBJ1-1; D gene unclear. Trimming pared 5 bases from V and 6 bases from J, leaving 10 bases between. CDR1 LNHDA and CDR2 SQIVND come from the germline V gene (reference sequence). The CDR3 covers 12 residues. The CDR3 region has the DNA TGTGCCAGTAGTCGCCGGCAGGCTGAAGCTTTCTTT. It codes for CASSRRQAEAFF.

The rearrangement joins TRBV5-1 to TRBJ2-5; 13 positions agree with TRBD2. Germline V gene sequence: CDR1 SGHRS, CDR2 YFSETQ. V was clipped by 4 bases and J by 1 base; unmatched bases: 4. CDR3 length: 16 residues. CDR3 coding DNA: TGCGCCAGCAGCCCGGGACTAGCGGGGTCCCAAGAGACCCAGTACTTC. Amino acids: CASSPGLAGSQETQYF.

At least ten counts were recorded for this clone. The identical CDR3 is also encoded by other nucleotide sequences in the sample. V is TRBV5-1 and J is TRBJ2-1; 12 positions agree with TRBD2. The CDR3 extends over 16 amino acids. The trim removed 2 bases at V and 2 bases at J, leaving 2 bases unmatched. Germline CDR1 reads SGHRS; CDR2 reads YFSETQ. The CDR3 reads CASSLGLAGPYNEQFF. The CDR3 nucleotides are TGCGCCAGCAGCTTAGGACTAGCGGGGCCCTACAATGAGCAGTTCTTC.

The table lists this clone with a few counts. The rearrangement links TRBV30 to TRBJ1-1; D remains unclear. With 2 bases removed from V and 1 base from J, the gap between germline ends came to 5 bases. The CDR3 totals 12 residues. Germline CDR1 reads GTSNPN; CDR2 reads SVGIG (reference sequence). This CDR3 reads CAWSPENTEAFF. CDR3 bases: TGTGCCTGGAGTCCAGAGAACACTGAAGCTTTCTTT.

The CDR3 sequence: CASSLDPTGGYEQYV. In DNA, the CDR3 is TGCGCCAGCAGCTTGGATCCGACAGGGGGCTACGAGCAGTACGTC. The chain has TRBV5-1 and TRBJ2-7; 9 nucleotides align to TRBD1. The CDR3 sequence is 15 residues long. Germline V gene sequence: CDR1 SGHRS, CDR2 YFSETQ. With V trimmed by 0 bases and J by 3 bases, 4 bases remained unmatched.

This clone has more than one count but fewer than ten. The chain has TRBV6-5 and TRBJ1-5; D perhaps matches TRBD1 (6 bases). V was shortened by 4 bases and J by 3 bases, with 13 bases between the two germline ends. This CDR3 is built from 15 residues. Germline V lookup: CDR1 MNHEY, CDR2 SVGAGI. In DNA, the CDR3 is TGTGCCAGCAGTTCGCCAGGGGAATTCAATCAGCCCCAGCATTTT. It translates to CASSSPGEFNQPQHF.

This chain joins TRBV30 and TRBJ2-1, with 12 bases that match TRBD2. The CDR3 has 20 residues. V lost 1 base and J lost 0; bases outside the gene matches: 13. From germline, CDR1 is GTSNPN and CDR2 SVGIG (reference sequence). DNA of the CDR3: TGTGCCTGGAGTGGGATCGCCGGGACTAGCGGGCCGTTCTCCTACAATGAGCAGTTCTTC. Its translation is CAWSGIAGTSGPFSYNEQFF. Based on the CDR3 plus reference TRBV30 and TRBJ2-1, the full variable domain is SQTIHQWPATLVQPVGSPLSLECTVEGTSNPNLYWYRQAAGRGLQLLFYSVGIGQISSEVPQNLSASRPQDRQFILSSKKLLLSDSGFYLCAWSGIAGTSGPFSYNEQFFGPGTRLTVL.